This TCR beta chain was captured in a study of T-cell reconstitution after alpha-beta-depleted transplantation in children. This clonotype was observed a few times. Unique molecular identifiers were used to barcode this TCRbeta library. TCRdb analysed the PCR reads with MiXCR anew, one entry per CDR3 protein. The sample holds roughly 590,000 distinct CDR3 sequences, around a sixth seen once. The CDR3 consists of 16 residues. V was clipped by 3 bases and J by 0 bases; unmatched bases: 5. Germline CDR1 and CDR2: SGHRS and YFSETQ. The sequence was obtained from a human donor who donated a stem cell graft to a child with acute myeloid leukemia. The sample in question was PBMCs from the stem cell graft donor, obtained from the stem cell graft. The chain recombines TRBV5-1 with TRBJ2-1, with 8 bases fitting TRBD2. The chain's CDR3 is CASSSAGTSSYNEQFF. CDR3 nucleotide sequence: TGCGCCAGCAGCTCGGCGGGGACTAGCTCCTACAATGAGCAGTTCTTC. The full variable domain, rest sourced from reference TRBV5-1 and TRBJ2-1, is KAGVTQTPRYLIKTRGQQVTLSCSPISGHRSVSWYQQTPGQGLQFLFEYFSETQRNKGNFPGRFSGRQFSNSRSEMNVSTLELGDSALYLCASSSAGTSSYNEQFFGPGTRLTVL.